The 2 T cell receptor beta chains presented below share a single source sample, sequenced in a study of response to subunit inactivated influenza vaccine. MiXCR was run by TCRdb on the RT-PCR reads, yielding one entry per CDR3 protein. This table holds about 190,000 distinct CDR3 sequences, about 15% found once. Sample: CD8+ T cells sorted from PBMCs, taken more than 4 days after vaccination. The receptors stem from a middle-aged man who received an inactivated influenza vaccine.

The CDR3 DNA is TGTGCCAGCAGTTACTCGTTCACTGAAGCTTTCTTT. Its protein product is CASSYSFTEAFF. The chain joins TRBV6-2 or TRBV6-3 to TRBJ1-1; D uncertain. The CDR3 extends over 12 amino acids. Trimming removed 0 bases at V and 4 bases at J, with 3 bases between. Germline V gene data show CDR1 as MNHEY and CDR2 as SVGEGT.

The chain is built from TRBV7-8 and TRBJ2-1; maybe TRBD2 (5 bases). The V gene lost 3 bases and the J gene lost 0 bases, with 12 bases spanning the gap. Per germline, CDR1 SGHVS and CDR2 FQNEAQ. The CDR3 has 16 amino acids. CDR3 DNA: TGTGCCAGCAGCTTTAGGCGGGCGAGCTCCTACAATGAGCAGTTCTTC. It is translated as CASSFRRASSYNEQFF. Full variable domain (outside the CDR3, taken from reference TRBV7-8 and TRBJ2-1): GAGVSQSPRYKVAKRGQDVALRCDPISGHVSLFWYQQALGQGPEFLTYFQNEAQLDKSGLPSDRFFAERPEGSVSTLKIQRTQQEDSAVYLCASSFRRASSYNEQFFGPGTRLTVL.